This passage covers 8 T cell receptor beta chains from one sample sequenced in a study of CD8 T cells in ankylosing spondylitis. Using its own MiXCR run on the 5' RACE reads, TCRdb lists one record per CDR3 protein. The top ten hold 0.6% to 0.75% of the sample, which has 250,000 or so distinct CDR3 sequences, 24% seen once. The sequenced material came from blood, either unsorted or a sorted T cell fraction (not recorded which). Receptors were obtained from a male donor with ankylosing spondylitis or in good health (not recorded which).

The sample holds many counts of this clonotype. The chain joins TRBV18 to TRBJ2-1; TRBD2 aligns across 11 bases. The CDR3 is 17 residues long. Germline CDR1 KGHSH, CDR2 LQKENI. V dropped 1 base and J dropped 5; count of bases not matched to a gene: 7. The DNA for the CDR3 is TGTGCCAGCTCACCACTAAGTAGCGGGGGGGCTAACAATGAGCAGTTCTTC. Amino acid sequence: CASSPLSSGGANNEQFF.

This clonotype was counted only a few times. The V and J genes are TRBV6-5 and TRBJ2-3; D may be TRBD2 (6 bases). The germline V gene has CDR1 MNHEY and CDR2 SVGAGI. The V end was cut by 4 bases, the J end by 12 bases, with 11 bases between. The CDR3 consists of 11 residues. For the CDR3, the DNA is TGTGCCAGCAGTTCCGGGGGTCGTCAGTATTTT. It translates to CASSSGGRQYF.

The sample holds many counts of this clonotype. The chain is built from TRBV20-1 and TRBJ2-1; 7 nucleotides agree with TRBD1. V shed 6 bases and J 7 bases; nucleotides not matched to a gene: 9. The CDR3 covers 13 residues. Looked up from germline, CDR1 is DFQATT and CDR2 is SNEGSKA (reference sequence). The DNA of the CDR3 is TGCAGTGCCCGGACAGGCGGCGGGAATGAGCAGTTCTTC. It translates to CSARTGGGNEQFF.

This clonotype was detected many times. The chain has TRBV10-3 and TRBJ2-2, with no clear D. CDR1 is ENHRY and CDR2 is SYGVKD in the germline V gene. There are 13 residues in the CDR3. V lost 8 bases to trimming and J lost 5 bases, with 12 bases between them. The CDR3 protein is CAIRAQLTGELFF. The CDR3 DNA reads TGTGCCATCCGGGCGCAGTTAACCGGGGAGCTGTTTTTT.

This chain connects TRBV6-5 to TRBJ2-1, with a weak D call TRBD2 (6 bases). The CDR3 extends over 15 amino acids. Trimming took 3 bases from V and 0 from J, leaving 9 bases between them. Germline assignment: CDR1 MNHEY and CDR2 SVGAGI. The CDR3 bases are TGTGCCAGCAGTTATGGGCGGGACTCCTACAATGAGCAGTTCTTC. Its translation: CASSYGRDSYNEQFF.

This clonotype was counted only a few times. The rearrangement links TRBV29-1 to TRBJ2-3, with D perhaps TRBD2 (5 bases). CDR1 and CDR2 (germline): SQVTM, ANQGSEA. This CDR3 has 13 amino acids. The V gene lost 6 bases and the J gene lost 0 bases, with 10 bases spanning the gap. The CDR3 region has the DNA TGCAGCGTCGCTAGGGAGAGCACAGATACGCAGTATTTT. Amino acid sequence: CSVARESTDTQYF.

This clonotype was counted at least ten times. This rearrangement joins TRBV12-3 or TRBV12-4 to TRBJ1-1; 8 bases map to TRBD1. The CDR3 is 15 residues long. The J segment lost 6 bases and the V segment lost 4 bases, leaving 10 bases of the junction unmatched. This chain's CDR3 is CASSSGTGRVAEAFF. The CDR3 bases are TGTGCCAGCAGTTCAGGGACAGGTCGCGTCGCTGAAGCTTTCTTT.

CDR3 in DNA: TGTGCCTGGAGTCGGACCAGGACTAGCGTCGAGCAGTACTTC. Residues: CAWSRTRTSVEQYF. The rearrangement links TRBV30 to TRBJ2-7; TRBD2 matches 9 bases. The CDR3 runs to 14 residues. Germline V gives CDR1 GTSNPN, CDR2 SVGIG (reference sequence). Unmatched junction bases numbered 8, after V lost 2 bases and J lost 6 bases.